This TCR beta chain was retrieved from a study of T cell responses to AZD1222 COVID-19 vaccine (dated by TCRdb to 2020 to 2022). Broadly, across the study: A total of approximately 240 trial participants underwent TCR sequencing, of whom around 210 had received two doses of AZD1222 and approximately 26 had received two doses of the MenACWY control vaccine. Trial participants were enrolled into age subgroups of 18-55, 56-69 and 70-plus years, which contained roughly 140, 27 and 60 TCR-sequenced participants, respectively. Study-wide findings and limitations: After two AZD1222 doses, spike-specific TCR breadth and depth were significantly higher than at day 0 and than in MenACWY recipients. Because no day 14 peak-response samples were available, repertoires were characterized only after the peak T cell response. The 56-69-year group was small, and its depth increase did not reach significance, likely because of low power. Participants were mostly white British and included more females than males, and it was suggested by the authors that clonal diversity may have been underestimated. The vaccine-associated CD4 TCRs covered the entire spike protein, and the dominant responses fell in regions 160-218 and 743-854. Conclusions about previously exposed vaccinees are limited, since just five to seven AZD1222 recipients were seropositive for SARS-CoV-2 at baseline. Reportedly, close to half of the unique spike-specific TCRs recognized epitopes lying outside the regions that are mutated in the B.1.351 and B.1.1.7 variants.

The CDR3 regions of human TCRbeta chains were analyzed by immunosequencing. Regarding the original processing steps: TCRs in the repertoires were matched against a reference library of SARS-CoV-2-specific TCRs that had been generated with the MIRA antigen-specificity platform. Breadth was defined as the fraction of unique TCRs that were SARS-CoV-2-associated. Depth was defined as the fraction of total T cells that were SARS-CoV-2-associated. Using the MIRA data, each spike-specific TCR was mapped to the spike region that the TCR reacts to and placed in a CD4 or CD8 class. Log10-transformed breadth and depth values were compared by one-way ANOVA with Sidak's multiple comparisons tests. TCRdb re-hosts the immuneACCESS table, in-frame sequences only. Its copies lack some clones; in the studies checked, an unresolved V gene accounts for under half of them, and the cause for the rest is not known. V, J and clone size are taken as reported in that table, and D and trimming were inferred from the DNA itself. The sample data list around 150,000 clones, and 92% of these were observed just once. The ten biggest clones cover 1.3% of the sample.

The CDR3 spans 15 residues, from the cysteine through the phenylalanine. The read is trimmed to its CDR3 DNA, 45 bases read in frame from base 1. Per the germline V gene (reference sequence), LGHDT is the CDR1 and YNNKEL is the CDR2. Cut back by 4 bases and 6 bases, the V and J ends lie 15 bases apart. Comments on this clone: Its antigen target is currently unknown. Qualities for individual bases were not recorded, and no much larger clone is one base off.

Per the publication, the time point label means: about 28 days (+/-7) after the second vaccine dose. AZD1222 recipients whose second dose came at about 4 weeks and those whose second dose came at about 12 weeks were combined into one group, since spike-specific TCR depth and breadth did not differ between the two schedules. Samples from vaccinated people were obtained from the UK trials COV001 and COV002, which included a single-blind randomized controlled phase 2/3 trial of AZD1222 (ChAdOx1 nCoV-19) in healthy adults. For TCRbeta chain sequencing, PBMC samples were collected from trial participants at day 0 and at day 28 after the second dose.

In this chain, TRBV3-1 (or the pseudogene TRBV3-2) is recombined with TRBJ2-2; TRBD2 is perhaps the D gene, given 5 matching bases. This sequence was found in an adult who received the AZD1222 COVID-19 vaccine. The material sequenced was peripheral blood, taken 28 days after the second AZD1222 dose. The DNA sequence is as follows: TGTGCCAGCAGCCTTCAGAGGAGGTTGGCCGGGGAGCTGTTTTTT. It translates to CASSLQRRLAGELFF.